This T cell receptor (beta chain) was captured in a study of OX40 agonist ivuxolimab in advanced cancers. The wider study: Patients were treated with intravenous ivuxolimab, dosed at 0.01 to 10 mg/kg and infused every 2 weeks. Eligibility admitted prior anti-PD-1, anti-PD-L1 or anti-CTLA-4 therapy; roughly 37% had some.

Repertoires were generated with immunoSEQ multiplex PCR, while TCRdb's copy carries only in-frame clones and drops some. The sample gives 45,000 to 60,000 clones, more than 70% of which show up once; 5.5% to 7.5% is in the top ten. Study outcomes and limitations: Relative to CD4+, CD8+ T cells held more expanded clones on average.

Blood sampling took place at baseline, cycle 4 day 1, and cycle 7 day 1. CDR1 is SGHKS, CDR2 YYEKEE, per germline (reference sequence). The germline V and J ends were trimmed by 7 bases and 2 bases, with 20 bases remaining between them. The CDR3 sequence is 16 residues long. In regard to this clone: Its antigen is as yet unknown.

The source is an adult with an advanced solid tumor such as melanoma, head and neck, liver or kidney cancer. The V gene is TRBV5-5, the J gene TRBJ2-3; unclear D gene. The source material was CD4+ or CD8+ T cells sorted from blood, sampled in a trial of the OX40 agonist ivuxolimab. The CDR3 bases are TGTGCCAGCTGGGTATTCTTGGACGGAGTCACAGATACGCAGTATTTT. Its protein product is CASWVFLDGVTDTQYF.